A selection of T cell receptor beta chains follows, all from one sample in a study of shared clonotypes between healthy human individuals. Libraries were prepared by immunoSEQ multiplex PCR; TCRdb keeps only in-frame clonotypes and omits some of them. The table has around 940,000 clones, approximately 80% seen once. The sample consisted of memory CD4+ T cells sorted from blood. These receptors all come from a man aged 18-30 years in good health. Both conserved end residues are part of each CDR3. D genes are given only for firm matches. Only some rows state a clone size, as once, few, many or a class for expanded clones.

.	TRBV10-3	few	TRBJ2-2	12	TGTGCCATCAGTGGTAACACCGGGGAGCTGTTTTTT	CAISGNTGELFF
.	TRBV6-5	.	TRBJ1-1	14	TGTGCCAGCAGTTACATGGGGGCTGGGGCTGAAGCTTTCTTT	CASSYMGAGAEAFF
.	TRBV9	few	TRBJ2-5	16	TGTGCCAGCAGCGTATTTGGGCAGGATCCTCGGGAGACCCAGTACTTC	CASSVFGQDPRETQYF
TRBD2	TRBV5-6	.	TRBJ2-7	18	TGTGCCAGCAGCTCCAGGGGTGGACTGACTAGCGGGACCTACGAGCAGTACTTC	CASSSRGGLTSGTYEQYF
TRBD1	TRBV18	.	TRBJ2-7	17	TGTGCCAGCTCACCACCGGCAGGACAGGGTTTTATCCACGAGCAGTACTTC	CASSPPAGQGFIHEQYF
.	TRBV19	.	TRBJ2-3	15	TGTGCCAGTAGTCTTAGACAGTCAAGCACAGATACGCAGTATTTT	CASSLRQSSTDTQYF
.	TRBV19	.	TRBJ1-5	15	TGTGCCAGTACCCCGCCGGGGGTTGGGGGGTCACCCCAGCATTTT	CASTPPGVGGSPQHF
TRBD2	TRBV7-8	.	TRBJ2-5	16	TGTGCCAGCAGCTGGGCTGGCGGGGGGGCTCGGGAGACCCAGTACTTC	CASSWAGGGARETQYF
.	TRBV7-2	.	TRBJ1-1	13	TGTGCCAGCAGCTTAGAAGGGGGCACTGAAGCTTTCTTT	CASSLEGGTEAFF
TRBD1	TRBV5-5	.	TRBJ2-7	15	TGTGCCAGCAGCGTAGGGACAGTAGACTCCTACGAGCAGTACTTC	CASSVGTVDSYEQYF
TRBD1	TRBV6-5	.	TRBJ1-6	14	TGTGCCAGCAGCCCCGGGACAGGCCATTTACCCCTCCACTTT	CASSPGTGHLPLHF
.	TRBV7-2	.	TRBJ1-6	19	TGTGCCAGCAGCCCTGGGGTCCTAGGGGTAAAGACTACCTGGGCGTCCCTCCACTTT	CASSPGVLGVKTTWASLHF
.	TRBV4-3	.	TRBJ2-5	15	TGCGCCAGCAGCCAAGGTTTCGCAGGTCGGGAGACCCAGTACTTC	CASSQGFAGRETQYF
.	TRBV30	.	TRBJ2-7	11	TGTGCCTGGAGGGGGAGCCAGCTGCAGTACTTC	CAWRGSQLQYF
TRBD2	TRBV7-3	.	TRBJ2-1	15	TGTGCCAGCAGCTCCCCCGGGACTAGCGACAATGAGCAGTTCTTC	CASSSPGTSDNEQFF
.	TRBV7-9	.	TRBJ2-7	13	TGTGCCAGCAGCTTAGTGGGGGGATACGAGCAGTACTTC	CASSLVGGYEQYF
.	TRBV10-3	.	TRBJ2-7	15	TGTGCCATCAGTGAATCGGACAGATTCTCCTACGAGCAGTACTTC	CAISESDRFSYEQYF
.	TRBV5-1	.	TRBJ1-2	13	TGCGCCAGCAGCTCACAGGTTTCGGATGGCTACACCTTC	CASSSQVSDGYTF
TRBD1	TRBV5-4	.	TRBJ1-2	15	TGTGCCAGCAGCTTGGACAGGGGAGTGAGCTATGGCTACACCTTC	CASSLDRGVSYGYTF
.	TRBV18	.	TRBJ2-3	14	TGTGCCAGCTCGTTTAGTACTAGCACAGATACGCAGTATTTT	CASSFSTSTDTQYF
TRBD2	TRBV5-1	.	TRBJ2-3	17	TGCGCCAGCAGCTTGGCGATAGCGGGAGCAGGGACAGATACGCAGTATTTT	CASSLAIAGAGTDTQYF
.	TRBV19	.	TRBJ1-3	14	TGTGCCAGTAGTATTCTTGGACCTGGAAACACCATATATTTT	CASSILGPGNTIYF
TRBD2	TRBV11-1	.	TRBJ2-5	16	TGTGCCAGCAGCTTAGATTTTGCGGGGGGAATCGAGACCCAGTACTTC	CASSLDFAGGIETQYF
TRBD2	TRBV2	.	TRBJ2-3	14	TGTGCCAGCAGTGACACGGCGGGAGCAGATACGCAGTATTTT	CASSDTAGADTQYF
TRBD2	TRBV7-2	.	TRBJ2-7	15	TGTGCCAGCAGCCCCGGACTAGCGGGTGGCTACGAGCAGTACTTC	CASSPGLAGGYEQYF
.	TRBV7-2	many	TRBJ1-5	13	TGTGCCAGCAGCGCAGGGAGATGGCAGCCCCAGCATTTT	CASSAGRWQPQHF
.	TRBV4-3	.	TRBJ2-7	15	TGCGCCAGCAGCCAAGATCTAGACGGCCCCTACGAGCAGTACTTC	CASSQDLDGPYEQYF
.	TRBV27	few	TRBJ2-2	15	TGTGCCAGCAGTTTTTGGTCACGAAATACCGGGGAGCTGTTTTTT	CASSFWSRNTGELFF
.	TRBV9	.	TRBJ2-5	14	TGTGCCAGCAGCGTAGCGGGGAACAAGGAGACCCAGTACTTC	CASSVAGNKETQYF
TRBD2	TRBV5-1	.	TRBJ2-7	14	TGCGCCAGCAGCTTTAGCGGGGGGCGAGACGAGCAGTACTTC	CASSFSGGRDEQYF
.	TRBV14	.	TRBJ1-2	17	TGTGCCAGCAGCTCACGGACGGCCCTACGAATAAACTATGGCTACACCTTC	CASSSRTALRINYGYTF
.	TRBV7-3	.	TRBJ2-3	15	TGTGCCAGCAGCTTACGGGGGCGACGCACAGATACGCAGTATTTT	CASSLRGRRTDTQYF
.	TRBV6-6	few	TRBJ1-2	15	TGTGCCAGCAGTCGGCCCGGGGAGGGGGACTATGGCTACACCTTC	CASSRPGEGDYGYTF
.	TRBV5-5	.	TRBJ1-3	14	TGTGCCAGCAGTGAACAGGGATCCGGAAACACCATATATTTT	CASSEQGSGNTIYF
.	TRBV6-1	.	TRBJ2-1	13	TGTGCCAGCAGTGAAGGAGTCGGGGCGAGGCAGTTCTTC	CASSEGVGARQFF
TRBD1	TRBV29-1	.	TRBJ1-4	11	TGCAGCGTGGGACAGAATGAAAAACTGTTTTTT	CSVGQNEKLFF
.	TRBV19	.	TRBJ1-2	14	TGTGCCAGTAGTATCTCACAGCTTCCCTATGGCTACACCTTC	CASSISQLPYGYTF
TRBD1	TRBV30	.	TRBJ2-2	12	TGTGCCTGCTTACAGGGGGCCGGGGAGCTGTTTTTT	CACLQGAGELFF
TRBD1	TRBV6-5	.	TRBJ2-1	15	TGTGCCAGCAGTTTAAGGACAGGGACCTCCAATGAGCAGTTCTTC	CASSLRTGTSNEQFF
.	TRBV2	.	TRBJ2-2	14	TGTGCCAGCAGAGGGGATGCTGACACCGGGGAGCTGTTTTTT	CASRGDADTGELFF
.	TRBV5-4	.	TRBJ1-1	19	TGTGCCAGCAGCTTATCTCCCGGGACGGCCGCGAGGGTGAACACTGAAGCTTTCTTT	CASSLSPGTAARVNTEAFF
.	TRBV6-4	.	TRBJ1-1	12	TGTGCCAGCAGTGACCAGGCCGGGGGAGCTTTCTTT	CASSDQAGGAFF
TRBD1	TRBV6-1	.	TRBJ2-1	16	TGTGCCAGCAGTGAAGCGGGACAGGTGTTTATGTATGAGCAGTTCTTC	CASSEAGQVFMYEQFF
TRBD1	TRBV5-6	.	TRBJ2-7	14	TGTGCCAGCAGCTTGTACAGGGGGACCTACGAGCAGTACTTC	CASSLYRGTYEQYF
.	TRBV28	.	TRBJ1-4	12	TGTGCCAGCAACCGTCCCCGGGGGGAACTGTTTTTT	CASNRPRGELFF
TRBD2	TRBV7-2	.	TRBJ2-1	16	TGTGCCAGCAGCTTGGGTAGCGGGGCCTCCTACAATGAGCAGTTCTTC	CASSLGSGASYNEQFF
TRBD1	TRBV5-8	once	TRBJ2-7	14	TGTGCCAGCAGCTCCCGGACAGGGGACTACGAGCAGTACTTC	CASSSRTGDYEQYF
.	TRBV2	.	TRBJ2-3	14	TGTGCCAGCACCGGACCGACCTACACAGATACGCAGTATTTT	CASTGPTYTDTQYF
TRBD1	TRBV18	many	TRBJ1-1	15	TGTGCCAGCTCCCCCCAGGGGGCGTTAGTAACTGAAGCTTTCTTT	CASSPQGALVTEAFF
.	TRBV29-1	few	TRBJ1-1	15	TGCAGCGTTGAAGATCGTGGCGGTGTGAACACTGAAGCTTTCTTT	CSVEDRGGVNTEAFF
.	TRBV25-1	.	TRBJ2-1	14	TGTGCCAGCAGTGACCCTGGTCTCTACAATGAGCAGTTCTTC	CASSDPGLYNEQFF
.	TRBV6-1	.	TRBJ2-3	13	TGTGCCAGCAGTGAACAACGCTCAGGGTCCGGGTATTTT	CASSEQRSGSGYF